This paragraph covers one T cell receptor (beta chain) sequence. What it recognizes is unknown. The sample is drawn from a study of T-cell memory formation after mild COVID-19. Turning to the study itself: The two donors had largely donor-specific TCR clusters.

Study-wide findings and caveats: Clones that contracted clustered mainly in CM and EM if CD4+ and in EMRA if CD8+.

Libraries for TCRalpha and TCRbeta carried sample barcodes and unique molecular identifiers via 5'RACE. One entry per CDR3 protein results from TCRdb running MiXCR on the 5' RACE reads. The sample records about 350,000 distinct CDR3 sequences, roughly 15% being singletons. The CDR3 totals 16 residues. Germline V gene sequence: CDR1 GTSNPN, CDR2 SVGIG (reference sequence). Between the trimmed V and J ends, which lost 0 bases and 4 bases, there was a span of 15 bases. The sequence was obtained from a man between 18 and 29 years old who had mild COVID-19 (a few samples of this study predate the infection). Cell type and time point are not known. The chain has TRBV30 and TRBJ1-4; a possible D gene is TRBD1 (5 bases). The sample consisted of PBMCs or a T cell subset sorted from them (not recorded which). The CDR3 coding sequence is TGTGCCTGGAGTGTACAGGCCGCGAGGATTAATGAAAAACTGTTTTTT. Translating it yields CAWSVQAARINEKLFF.